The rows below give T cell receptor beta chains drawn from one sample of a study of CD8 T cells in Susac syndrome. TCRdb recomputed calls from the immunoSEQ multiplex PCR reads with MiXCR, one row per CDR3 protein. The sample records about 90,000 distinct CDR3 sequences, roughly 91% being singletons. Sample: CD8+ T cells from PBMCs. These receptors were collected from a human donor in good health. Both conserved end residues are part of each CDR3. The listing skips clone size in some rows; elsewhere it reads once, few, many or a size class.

CDR3 protein: CASSFGTGQETQYF
clone size: NA
J gene: TRBJ2-5
V gene: TRBV13

CDR3 protein: CASSLGGVHEQYF
clone size: NA
J gene: TRBJ2-7
V gene: TRBV5-6

CDR3 protein: CSAREGGNTEAFF
clone size: NA
J gene: TRBJ1-1
V gene: TRBV20-1

CDR3 protein: CASSPERVGELFF
clone size: NA
J gene: TRBJ2-2
V gene: TRBV3-1

CDR3 protein: CASSRRRCTDTQYF
clone size: NA
J gene: TRBJ2-3
V gene: TRBV23-1

CDR3 protein: CASSFGTYEQYF
clone size: NA
J gene: TRBJ2-7
V gene: TRBV5-6

CDR3 protein: CASSQAAVAGVTETQYF
clone size: NA
J gene: TRBJ2-5
V gene: TRBV3-1

CDR3 protein: CASSRGGGETQYF
clone size: NA
J gene: TRBJ2-5
V gene: TRBV7-7

CDR3 protein: CASSYSPGASGNTIYF
clone size: NA
J gene: TRBJ1-3
V gene: TRBV6-5

CDR3 protein: CASSQDLLGNYEQYF
clone size: once
J gene: TRBJ2-7
V gene: TRBV3-1

CDR3 protein: CASSVEGLAGRETQYF
clone size: NA
J gene: TRBJ2-5
V gene: TRBV9

CDR3 protein: CASSLADSNQPQHF
clone size: once
J gene: TRBJ1-5
V gene: TRBV7-8

CDR3 protein: CASSSSGDYNEQFF
clone size: NA
J gene: TRBJ2-1
V gene: TRBV7-2

CDR3 protein: CASSGTRTDTQYF
clone size: NA
J gene: TRBJ2-3
V gene: TRBV2

CDR3 protein: CSVRDRVNYGYTF
clone size: NA
J gene: TRBJ1-2
V gene: TRBV29-1

CDR3 protein: CASSARDRVPYGYTF
clone size: NA
J gene: TRBJ1-2
V gene: TRBV19

CDR3 protein: CASSVGGANVLTF
clone size: NA
J gene: TRBJ2-6
V gene: TRBV9

CDR3 protein: CASYQGTGSSYEQYF
clone size: NA
J gene: TRBJ2-7
V gene: TRBV12-5

CDR3 protein: CASSLVDNGYTF
clone size: NA
J gene: TRBJ1-2
V gene: TRBV5-6

CDR3 protein: CASSLKQSTDTQYF
clone size: NA
J gene: TRBJ2-3
V gene: TRBV27

CDR3 protein: CASSPSNQPQHF
clone size: NA
J gene: TRBJ1-5
V gene: TRBV7-9

CDR3 protein: CASERAGGEKLFF
clone size: once
J gene: TRBJ1-4
V gene: TRBV2

CDR3 protein: CASSATGRPGITNSPLHF
clone size: NA
J gene: TRBJ1-6
V gene: TRBV2

CDR3 protein: CASSQIWQDGGEAFF
clone size: NA
J gene: TRBJ1-1
V gene: TRBV4-1

CDR3 protein: CASSSDRLYNEQFF
clone size: NA
J gene: TRBJ2-1
V gene: TRBV6-5

CDR3 protein: CASSVRDTDTQYF
clone size: NA
J gene: TRBJ2-3
V gene: TRBV4-1

CDR3 protein: CASSLSARSLNTGELFF
clone size: NA
J gene: TRBJ2-2
V gene: TRBV7-2

CDR3 protein: CAWTPGAGGAYEQYF
clone size: NA
J gene: TRBJ2-7
V gene: TRBV30

CDR3 protein: CASSLRGSAVTYEQYF
clone size: NA
J gene: TRBJ2-7
V gene: TRBV12-3/TRBV12-4

CDR3 protein: CASSQGDLAKNIQYF
clone size: NA
J gene: TRBJ2-4
V gene: TRBV4-2

CDR3 protein: CASSQEQGVNGYTF
clone size: NA
J gene: TRBJ1-2
V gene: TRBV4-1

CDR3 protein: CASSLWSGVTLQETQYF
clone size: NA
J gene: TRBJ2-5
V gene: TRBV7-9

CDR3 protein: CASSLGNEKLFF
clone size: NA
J gene: TRBJ1-4
V gene: TRBV5-1

CDR3 protein: CASSFSDRARLGAFF
clone size: NA
J gene: TRBJ1-1
V gene: TRBV6-5

CDR3 protein: CSSPGTGWEQFF
clone size: NA
J gene: TRBJ2-1
V gene: TRBV29-1

CDR3 protein: CASSQGSGTGELFF
clone size: NA
J gene: TRBJ2-2
V gene: TRBV14

CDR3 protein: CASSYYPSNTEAFF
clone size: NA
J gene: TRBJ1-1
V gene: TRBV6-6

CDR3 protein: CASARGVNTEAFF
clone size: NA
J gene: TRBJ1-1
V gene: TRBV7-8

CDR3 protein: CASESGPSYEQYF
clone size: NA
J gene: TRBJ2-7
V gene: TRBV2

CDR3 protein: CASSEGTGVAYGYTF
clone size: NA
J gene: TRBJ1-2
V gene: TRBV2

CDR3 protein: CASSYDSRYQPQHF
clone size: NA
J gene: TRBJ1-5
V gene: TRBV6-5

CDR3 protein: CASSVTSGGTDTQYF
clone size: NA
J gene: TRBJ2-3
V gene: TRBV6-1

CDR3 protein: CASSIPSSLSYNEQFF
clone size: NA
J gene: TRBJ2-1
V gene: TRBV19

CDR3 protein: CASSSETRTAFF
clone size: NA
J gene: TRBJ1-1
V gene: TRBV6-5

CDR3 protein: CASSTTSSGVFYETQYF
clone size: NA
J gene: TRBJ2-5
V gene: TRBV2

CDR3 protein: CASSSELDNEQFF
clone size: NA
J gene: TRBJ2-1
V gene: TRBV7-9

CDR3 protein: CASSHSESETQYF
clone size: NA
J gene: TRBJ2-5
V gene: TRBV4-1

CDR3 protein: CASSRTLDSYYEQYF
clone size: NA
J gene: TRBJ2-7
V gene: TRBV6-6

CDR3 protein: CASSEDRAIQETQYF
clone size: NA
J gene: TRBJ2-5
V gene: TRBV2

CDR3 protein: CASSFRDPTQYF
clone size: few
J gene: TRBJ2-7
V gene: TRBV7-8

CDR3 protein: CSATGQVVKNIQYF
clone size: NA
J gene: TRBJ2-4
V gene: TRBV20-1

CDR3 protein: CASSQVTGYSGNTIYF
clone size: NA
J gene: TRBJ1-3
V gene: TRBV4-1

CDR3 protein: CASSVVASVTGNQRSAALYGYTF
clone size: NA
J gene: TRBJ1-2
V gene: TRBV9

CDR3 protein: CSARAFNQPQHF
clone size: NA
J gene: TRBJ1-5
V gene: TRBV20-1

CDR3 protein: CASSLEDYNEQFF
clone size: NA
J gene: TRBJ2-1
V gene: TRBV5-1

CDR3 protein: CASSSITGEAFF
clone size: NA
J gene: TRBJ1-1
V gene: TRBV12-3/TRBV12-4

CDR3 protein: CSVLTANTGELFF
clone size: NA
J gene: TRBJ2-2
V gene: TRBV29-1

CDR3 protein: CATRGTYEQYF
clone size: once
J gene: TRBJ2-7
V gene: TRBV6-6

CDR3 protein: CASSSPEARDIQYF
clone size: NA
J gene: TRBJ2-4
V gene: TRBV7-9